This T cell receptor (beta chain) is from a study of technical replicates of blood from a handful of donors (dated by TCRdb to 2016 to 2017). The library was produced with the immunoSEQ multiplex PCR assay. The table was pulled from immuneACCESS by TCRdb, which kept in-frame rearrangements only. Such tables lose some clones; where checked, under half of the loss comes from unresolved V genes, and the rest has no known cause. This sample lists fewer than 85,000 clones; approximately 90% were detected once. The ten largest clones represent about 4.7% of the sample. A remark on this clone: Its cognate antigen has yet to be identified. No base quality values were provided; no much bigger clone lies one nucleotide off.

CDR3 length: 16 amino acids, cysteine to phenylalanine. Just the 48-base CDR3 DNA is kept, in frame starting at base 1. According to the germline V gene (reference sequence), CDR1 reads SEHNR and CDR2 reads FQNEAQ. Trimming takes 3 bases from V and 2 bases from J, and the germline ends sit 16 bases apart. The rearranged segments are TRBV7-9 and TRBJ1-2; possibly the D gene is TRBD1, per 6 matching bases. Input material: PBMCs. This TCR came from a human donor in good health. Some clones in this sample may be carry-over from other donors' samples. This receptor carries the CDR3 CASSFRTDTLNYGYTF. The nucleotide sequence is given as TGTGCCAGCAGCTTCCGGACAGATACTCTAAACTATGGCTACACCTTC.